A selection of T cell receptor beta chains follows, all from one sample in a study of cytomegalovirus exposure and HLA in healthy donors. Profiling relied on immunoSEQ multiplex PCR, and the TCRdb table lists in-frame clones only, not all of them. The repertoire includes just over 200,000 clones, 82% of them detected once, and 2.5% to 3.5% sits in the top ten. Sequencing used PBMCs. These receptors were taken from a woman aged 40 to 55 in good health and CMV-seronegative. Each CDR3 is given without its conserved first and last residue. The listing skips clone size in some rows; elsewhere it reads once, few, many or a size class.

>TRBV27|.
ASSPTSLAEFTDTQY
>TRBV27|few
ASSNPQWYGYT
>TRBV5-1|.
ASSPDRGRTDTQY
>TRBV7-8|.
ASSLNEVLTEAF
>TRBV6-4|.
ASSDSAGSTDTQY
>TRBV2|.
ASRGLAGTSYEQY
>TRBV7-9|.
SSSLRDSGAGNTEAF
>TRBV2|.
ASSDQGASGELF
>TRBV30|.
AWSGGGGQY
>TRBV5-4|.
ASSPSLSYGYT
>TRBV2|once
ASMERGAKNIQY
>TRBV4-1|.
ASSQGPSLAGASGELF
>TRBV6-4|few
ASSETEFVNYGYT
>TRBV7-8|.
ASSPDRAYNEQF
>TRBV6-4|few
ASSDSSAGANVLT
>TRBV5-1|.
ASSQRTSTDTQY
>TRBV5-1|.
ASSPGGGDYGYT
>TRBV30|few
ARRTGTNTGELF
>TRBV18|.
ASSPEQGGYGYT
>TRBV7-8|.
ASSLALGGRVGEKLF
>TRBV9|.
ASSVGGLALETQY
>TRBV9|.
ASTLWGQGSNEQF
>TRBV6-6|few
ASRGGAGELF
>TRBV27|.
ASSLSPMGLVGTEAF
>TRBV2|.
ASSEHIANTVTGWQPQH
>TRBV28|.
ASSLLGLAVPYEQY
>TRBV6-5|once
ASSPGGSSYEQY
>TRBV5-8|.
ASSYGTGNQPQH
>TRBV4-1|.
ASSQVGGSGETQY
>TRBV25-1|.
ASSGGQGSDEQY
>TRBV7-2|.
ASSPDRVTGELF
>TRBV18|.
ASSLQWTVQETQY
>TRBV7-9|.
ASSPTERYEQY
>TRBV7-9|.
ASSLDGRLAVLDEQF
>TRBV7-8|.
ASTLQGNTEAF
>TRBV27|once
ASSLQGSNQPQH
>TRBV29-1|.
SVGGEGETQY
>TRBV11-2|.
ASSFQGGPYGYT
>TRBV7-2|.
ASSLGLAGYNEQF
>TRBV12-5|.
ASGLVLKRPTYNEQF
>TRBV5-4|.
ASSLATRWGYT
>TRBV30|.
AWSTFFGGTQY
>TRBV7-3|.
ATSRGPLDTQY